The 22 T cell receptor beta chains listed next were all sequenced from one sample in a study of brain T cells in children with intractable seizures. TCRdb keeps only in-frame clones here, not all; method: immunoSEQ multiplex PCR. The table lists fewer than 25,000 clones, around 94% of them singletons. The sample here was peripheral blood, taken at surgery. The receptors were gathered from a boy between 10 and 17 years old with focal cortical dysplasia and intractable seizures.

This sequence joins TRBV6-5 and TRBJ1-2; D gene uncertain. Trimming stripped 0 bases from V and 8 bases from J, with 16 bases between. The germline CDR1 and CDR2 sequences are MNHEY and SVGAGI. The CDR3 loop spans 15 amino acids. In DNA form, the CDR3 reads TGTGCCAGCAGTTACTCGCCCGACAAGGGCGCGGGCTACACCTTC. This encodes CASSYSPDKGAGYTF.

As DNA, the CDR3 is TGTGCGTCCCATGGCCAGGGGGATTCCGATGAGCAGTTCTTC. Translated, it gives CASHGQGDSDEQFF. The V gene is TRBV19, the J gene TRBJ2-1; 7 nucleotides match TRBD1. Germline assignment: CDR1 LNHDA and CDR2 SQIVND (reference sequence). The CDR3 contains 14 residues.

The chain couples TRBV7-3 to TRBJ1-1, with D uncertain. This CDR3 has 13 residues. Trimming cost V 4 bases and J 3 bases, with 9 bases left between them. Germline values: CDR1 SGHTA, CDR2 FQGTGA. CDR3 residues: CASSSRRDTEAFF. In DNA, the CDR3 is TGTGCCAGCAGCTCCAGGAGGGACACTGAAGCTTTCTTT.

CDR3 loop: CASSPDEGSYNSPLHF. The CDR3 DNA is TGTGCCAGCTCACCAGACGAAGGCTCCTATAATTCACCCCTCCACTTT. The gene calls are TRBV18 and TRBJ1-6; D uncertain. This CDR3 is 16 amino acids long. Germline V gene sequence: CDR1 KGHSH, CDR2 LQKENI. V was cut by 2 bases and J by 0 bases, with 8 bases left in between.

The chain employs TRBV18 and TRBJ2-7; D is ambiguous. The CDR3 covers 14 residues. V dropped 2 bases and J dropped 7 bases, with 15 bases sitting between them. Per the germline V gene, CDR1 is KGHSH and CDR2 is LQKENI. This CDR3 is CASSPVGDVGEQYV. The DNA for the CDR3 is TGTGCCAGCTCACCAGTTGGAGACGTGGGAGAGCAGTACGTC.

This sequence joins TRBV5-5 and TRBJ1-1; 10 bases line up with TRBD1. CDR1 is SGHKS, CDR2 YYEKEE, per germline (reference sequence). The CDR3 runs to 14 residues. The trim removed 4 bases at V and 5 bases at J, leaving 5 bases unmatched. The CDR3 DNA reads as TGTGCCAGCAGCCTGACAGGGGGCGGAACTGAAGCTTTCTTT. Residues: CASSLTGGGTEAFF.

The V gene is TRBV6-1, the J gene TRBJ1-3; unclear D gene. The CDR3 totals 16 residues. Germline values: CDR1 MNHNS, CDR2 SASEGT. V shed 3 bases and J shed 0 bases, with 12 bases lying between them. CDR3 protein: CASSDPGSYSGNTIYF. For the CDR3, the DNA is TGTGCCAGCAGTGACCCGGGATCCTACTCTGGAAACACCATATATTTT.

The rearrangement joins TRBV19 to TRBJ1-1; a possible D gene is TRBD1 (6 bases). Germline V CDR1 and CDR2: LNHDA, SQIVND (reference sequence). V gave up 5 bases and J gave up 1 base, with 14 bases separating them. The CDR3 is made up of 15 amino acids. The CDR3 protein is CASSSSGTPNTEAFF. In DNA form, the CDR3 reads TGTGCCAGTAGTTCCTCCGGGACACCGAACACTGAAGCTTTCTTT.

This chain uses TRBV3-1 (or the pseudogene TRBV3-2) with TRBJ2-7; 7 bases line up with TRBD2. After removal of 1 base from V and 5 bases from J, the junction contained 5 bases not matched to a gene. There are 14 residues in the CDR3. Germline loops: CDR1 LGHDT, CDR2 YNNKEL (reference sequence). The CDR3: CASSQGLAVDEQYF. As DNA, the CDR3 is TGTGCCAGCAGCCAAGGACTAGCCGTGGACGAGCAGTACTTC.

V usage is TRBV18 and J usage is TRBJ2-5; possible D gene TRBD2, 5 bases. Trimming took 2 bases from V and 1 from J, leaving 11 bases between them. Per germline, CDR1 KGHSH and CDR2 LQKENI. This CDR3 has 15 residues. The CDR3 loop is CASSPSGGPQETQYF. The CDR3 bases are TGTGCCAGCTCACCATCCGGCGGGCCCCAAGAGACCCAGTACTTC.

Here the CDR3 reads CASSFDVANEQFF. CDR3 bases: TGTGCCAGCAGCTTCGACGTTGCCAATGAGCAGTTCTTC. The chain recombines TRBV7-3 with TRBJ2-1; D unresolved. Germline CDR1 and CDR2: SGHTA and FQGTGA. The ends were cut back, 3 bases at V and 6 bases at J, with 9 bases in the middle. The CDR3 extends over 13 amino acids.

About this clone itself: The same CDR3 is also encoded by other DNA sequences in this sample. This chain's CDR3 is CASSDRDYNEQFF. DNA of the CDR3: TGTGCCAGCAGTGACCGGGACTACAATGAGCAGTTCTTC. The chain has TRBV6-4 and TRBJ2-1; D might be TRBD2 (5 bases). The CDR3 sequence is 13 residues long. Germline V gene lookup returns CDR1 MRHNA and CDR2 SNTAGT. V lost 2 bases and J lost 3, with 5 bases in between.

The genes are TRBV19 and TRBJ1-6; D is unclear. The CDR3 loop spans 16 amino acids. Germline V CDR1 and CDR2: LNHDA, SQIVND (reference sequence). The germline V and J ends were trimmed by 3 bases and 7 bases, with 16 bases remaining between them. CDR3 residues: CASSMRGIDLNSPLHF. CDR3 in DNA: TGTGCCAGTAGTATGAGAGGAATCGACCTGAATTCACCCCTCCACTTT.

The V gene is TRBV29-1, the J gene TRBJ1-1, with D hard to call. CDR3 length: 12 residues. From germline, CDR1 is SQVTM and CDR2 ANQGSEA. The ends were cut back, 5 bases at V and 2 bases at J, with 9 bases in the middle. The CDR3 here is CSVMDRNTEAFF. DNA for the CDR3: TGCAGCGTTATGGACCGAAACACTGAAGCTTTCTTT.

The chain carries TRBV7-3 and TRBJ2-1, with a tentative D call TRBD1 (7 bases). The V gene lost 0 bases and the J gene lost 2 bases, with 17 bases spanning the gap. Germline values: CDR1 SGHTA, CDR2 FQGTGA. The CDR3 covers 18 residues. CDR3 nucleotide sequence: TGTGCCAGCAGCTTAACCCCGACGGGCAGGGGGGCCTACAATGAGCAGTTCTTC. It translates to CASSLTPTGRGAYNEQFF.

This chain joins TRBV3-1 (or the pseudogene TRBV3-2) and TRBJ2-3; D might be TRBD1 or TRBD2, each matching 6 bases. CDR1 is LGHDT and CDR2 is YNNKEL in the germline V gene (reference sequence). Trimming removed 1 base at V and 4 bases at J, with 18 bases between. CDR3 length: 17 amino acids. CDR3 region: CASSQALGGLGSDTQYF. For the CDR3, the DNA is TGTGCCAGCAGCCAAGCCCTAGGGGGGCTAGGGTCAGATACGCAGTATTTT.

This chain joins TRBV28 and TRBJ2-1, with 9 bases aligning to TRBD1. This CDR3 has 15 amino acids. Germline CDR1 MDHEN, CDR2 SYDVKM. Trimming removed 5 bases from V and 4 bases from J; junction bases left unmatched: 6. Here the CDR3 reads CASSPPGQGYNEQFF. The DNA for the CDR3 is TGTGCCAGCAGTCCCCCCGGACAGGGGTACAATGAGCAGTTCTTC.

This chain joins TRBV28 and TRBJ2-1; 7 nucleotides line up with TRBD2. Germline V gene data show CDR1 as MDHEN and CDR2 as SYDVKM. The V segment lost 2 bases and the J segment 0 bases; nucleotides outside the gene matches: 13. The CDR3 has 19 residues. The CDR3 spells CASSLVGLRRLSSYNEQFF. The CDR3 DNA sequence: TGTGCCAGCAGTTTAGTGGGACTACGACGGTTAAGCTCCTACAATGAGCAGTTCTTC.

The table lists this clone with a count of one. V and J are TRBV6-6 and TRBJ2-7, with D uncertain. This CDR3 spans 14 amino acids. V was trimmed by 0 bases and J by 5 bases, leaving 11 bases between them. The V gene's germline CDR1 is MNHNY and CDR2 SVGAGI (reference sequence). This chain's CDR3 is CASSYSVGANEQYF. CDR3 DNA: TGTGCCAGCAGTTACTCGGTAGGAGCGAACGAGCAGTACTTC.

The rearrangement links TRBV28 to TRBJ2-5; D not certain. Trimming pared 4 bases from V and 2 bases from J, leaving 14 bases between. The germline CDR1 and CDR2 sequences are MDHEN and SYDVKM. There are 15 residues in the CDR3. The chain's CDR3 is CASSSLGLGQETQYF. The CDR3 nucleotides are TGTGCCAGCAGTTCCCTAGGCCTGGGGCAAGAGACCCAGTACTTC. Drawing the rest from reference TRBV28 and TRBJ2-5, the complete variable domain is DVKVTQSSRYLVKRTGEKVFLECVQDMDHENMFWYRQDPGLGLRLIYFSYDVKMKEKGDIPEGYSVSREKKERFSLILESASTNQTSMYLCASSSLGLGQETQYFGPGTRLLVL.

CDR3 coding DNA: TGTGCCAGCTCAAACGCAGGAGACTATGGCTACACCTTC. It is translated as CASSNAGDYGYTF. The rearrangement links TRBV18 to TRBJ1-2; no reliable D call. Trimming shortened V by 5 bases and J by 3 bases, and 10 bases separated the two germline ends. Germline V gene sequence: CDR1 KGHSH, CDR2 LQKENI. The CDR3 contains 13 residues.

The V call is TRBV13, the J call TRBJ1-1, with TRBD1 identical over 8 bases. The germline V gene has CDR1 PRHDT and CDR2 FYEKMQ (reference sequence). Unmatched junction bases numbered 2, after V lost 4 bases and J lost 1 base. This CDR3 comprises 14 residues. Here the CDR3 reads CASSSGGGNTEAFF. The CDR3 DNA reads as TGTGCCAGCAGCTCAGGGGGCGGGAACACTGAAGCTTTCTTT.